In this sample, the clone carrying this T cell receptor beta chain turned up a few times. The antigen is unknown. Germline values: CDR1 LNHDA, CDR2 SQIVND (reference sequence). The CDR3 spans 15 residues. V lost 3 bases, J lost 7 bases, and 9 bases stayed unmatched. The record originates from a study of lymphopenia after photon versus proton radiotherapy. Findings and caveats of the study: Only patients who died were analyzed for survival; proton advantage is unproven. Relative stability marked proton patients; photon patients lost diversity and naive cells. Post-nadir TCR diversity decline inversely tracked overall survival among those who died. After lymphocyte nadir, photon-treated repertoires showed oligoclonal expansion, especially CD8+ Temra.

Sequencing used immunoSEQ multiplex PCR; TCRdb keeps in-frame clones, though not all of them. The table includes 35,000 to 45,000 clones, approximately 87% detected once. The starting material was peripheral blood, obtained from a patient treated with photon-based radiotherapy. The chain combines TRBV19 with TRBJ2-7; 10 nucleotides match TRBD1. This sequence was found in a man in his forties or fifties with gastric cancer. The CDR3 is CASSIERTGGMEQYF. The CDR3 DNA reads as TGTGCCAGTAGTATCGAGCGGACAGGGGGGATGGAGCAGTACTTC.